One and the same sample provided the 26 T cell receptor beta chains below, sequenced in a study of blood T cell repertoires in COVID-19. Clones were sequenced by immunoSEQ multiplex PCR, and TCRdb holds only the in-frame ones, with some missing. The sample holds hundreds of thousands of clones, roughly 90% seen once. Sequenced sample: peripheral blood. Receptors were obtained from a man aged 35-49 years with acute or convalescent COVID-19.

The V and J genes are TRBV5-5 and TRBJ2-1, with TRBD2 matching 7 bases. The CDR3 runs to 18 residues. The germline CDR1 and CDR2 sequences are SGHKS and YYEKEE (reference sequence). V lost 4 bases to trimming and J lost 0 bases; unmatched junction nucleotides: 13. The CDR3 loop is CASSPVWSGALSYNEQFF. The CDR3 bases are TGTGCCAGCAGCCCTGTTTGGAGCGGGGCTCTCTCCTACAATGAGCAGTTCTTC.

This chain uses TRBV5-1 with TRBJ2-7; 9 bases are a match to TRBD1. With 4 bases clipped from V and 5 bases from J, the junction kept 10 bases outside the gene matches. Germline V gene sequence: CDR1 SGHRS, CDR2 YFSETQ. There are 15 residues in the CDR3. The DNA of the CDR3 is TGCGCCAGCAGCAGATCCGGGACAGGGTTAGACGAGCAGTACTTC. Protein product: CASSRSGTGLDEQYF.

The gene calls are TRBV3-1 (or the pseudogene TRBV3-2) and TRBJ2-5; D not certain. The germline V gene encodes CDR1 LGHDT and CDR2 YNNKEL (reference sequence). The CDR3 runs to 13 residues. V was cut by 1 base and J by 5 bases, with 8 bases left in between. CDR3 protein: CASSQAGSETQYF. The CDR3 bases are TGTGCCAGCAGCCAAGCCGGGTCCGAGACCCAGTACTTC.

V and J are TRBV5-5 and TRBJ2-5, with D possibly TRBD2 on 5 matching bases. V was trimmed by 0 bases and J by 5 bases, leaving 17 bases between them. The V gene's germline CDR1 is SGHKS and CDR2 YYEKEE (reference sequence). The CDR3 loop spans 16 amino acids. CDR3: CASSLASASRGETQYF. DNA for the CDR3: TGTGCCAGCAGCTTGGCTTCGGCATCCCGAGGGGAGACCCAGTACTTC.

The gene calls are TRBV6-6 and TRBJ1-6; D call uncertain. The V end lost 2 bases, the J end lost 16 bases, and 15 bases lay between the germline ends. This CDR3 has 13 residues. CDR1 is MNHNY, CDR2 SVGAGI, per germline (reference sequence). CDR3 coding DNA: TGTGCCAGCAGTTACGTTGCGGGAGACGGACTCCACTTT. Its translation is CASSYVAGDGLHF.

The gene calls are TRBV19 and TRBJ1-2, with 7 bases lining up with TRBD1. The CDR3 contains 14 residues. CDR1 is LNHDA and CDR2 is SQIVND in the germline V gene (reference sequence). Trimming took 5 bases from V and 8 from J; bases not matched to a gene: 11. Written as DNA, the CDR3 is TGTGCCAGTAGTGGACAGGTTCGCTCTGGAGGCTACACCTTC. Protein sequence: CASSGQVRSGGYTF.

The chain is built from TRBV30 and TRBJ2-7; the match to TRBD2 covers 7 bases. The CDR3 contains 13 residues. Looked up from germline, CDR1 is GTSNPN and CDR2 is SVGIG (reference sequence). Germline trimming cut 8 bases from V and 2 bases from J; bases unmatched to any gene: 9. CDR3 sequence (DNA): TGTGCCGGAGGGCGGGGGAAGACCTACGAGCAGTACTTC. Translated, it gives CAGGRGKTYEQYF.

The chain links TRBV4-1 to TRBJ1-4; the match to TRBD1 covers 8 bases. This CDR3 has 14 residues. CDR1 is MGHRA, CDR2 YSYEKL, per germline. V lost 5 bases to trimming and J lost 8 bases; unmatched junction nucleotides: 7. CDR3: CASSKTGAGEKLFF. DNA for the CDR3: TGCGCCAGCAGCAAGACAGGGGCTGGAGAAAAACTGTTTTTT.

V usage is TRBV5-4 and J usage is TRBJ1-4, with 9 bases identical to TRBD1. Germline V gene lookup returns CDR1 SGHNT and CDR2 YYREEE (reference sequence). The CDR3 is 15 residues long. With 5 bases clipped from V and 4 bases from J, the junction kept 6 bases outside the gene matches. CDR3 sequence reads: CASRDRQGGNEKLFF. The CDR3 bases are TGTGCCAGCAGGGACAGACAGGGGGGTAATGAAAAACTGTTTTTT.

This clone was observed a handful of times. The rearrangement joins TRBV27 to TRBJ2-7; D may be TRBD2 (6 bases). CDR1 MNHEY and CDR2 SMNVEV come from the germline V gene (reference sequence). V lost 6 bases and J lost 7, with 16 bases in between. This CDR3 region has 13 residues. The CDR3 sequence is CASRAGPLGEQYF. CDR3 nucleotides: TGTGCCAGCAGGGCGGGGCCGCTGGGGGAGCAGTACTTC.

The chain links TRBV28 to TRBJ1-2; a possible D gene is TRBD1 (6 bases). In germline, CDR1 is MDHEN, CDR2 SYDVKM. The CDR3 has 13 amino acids. V lost 6 bases and J 0 bases, leaving 8 bases between the germline ends. CDR3 loop: CASRRTANYGYTF. The CDR3 DNA follows: TGTGCCAGCAGACGGACAGCTAACTATGGCTACACCTTC.

The chain carries TRBV25-1 and TRBJ2-2, with no clear D. With 7 bases removed from V and 1 base from J, the gap between germline ends came to 10 bases. Germline loops: CDR1 MGHDK, CDR2 SYGVNS. The CDR3 loop spans 14 amino acids. CDR3 loop: CASTNRQNTGELFF. The CDR3 DNA is TGTGCCAGCACCAATCGACAGAACACCGGGGAGCTGTTTTTT.

This chain uses TRBV9 with TRBJ1-4; D perhaps matches TRBD1 (6 bases). Germline values: CDR1 SGDLS, CDR2 YYNGEE. V was shortened by 4 bases and J by 7 bases, with 23 bases between the two germline ends. The CDR3 loop spans 17 amino acids. CDR3 nucleotides: TGTGCCAGCAGCCTAAGCCTTTCGGGTGTAGGGGGTGAAAAACTGTTTTTT. Translation gives CASSLSLSGVGGEKLFF. The whole variable domain, remainder taken from reference TRBV9 and TRBJ1-4, is DSGVTQTPKHLITATGQRVTLRCSPRSGDLSVYWYQQSLDQGLQFLIQYYNGEERAKGNILERFSAQQFPDLHSELNLSSLELGDSALYFCASSLSLSGVGGEKLFFGSGTQLSVL.

As DNA, the CDR3 is TGTGCCAGTAGAAACAGGGGAGGTCCGGTTGGAAACACCATATATTTT. Translating it yields CASRNRGGPVGNTIYF. The J gene is TRBJ1-3, the V gene TRBV19; 7 bases match TRBD1. Germline loops: CDR1 LNHDA, CDR2 SQIVND (reference sequence). The junction had 11 bases not matched to a gene; V was cut back by 6 bases and J by 3 bases. This CDR3 spans 16 amino acids.

A few counts support this clone. The gene calls are TRBV2 and TRBJ2-1; TRBD2 matches 11 bases. With V trimmed by 3 bases and J by 7 bases, 5 bases remained unmatched. From germline, CDR1 is SNHLY and CDR2 FYNNEI. The CDR3 consists of 15 residues. The CDR3, as DNA: TGTGCCAGCAGTGATAGCGGGGGGGCCTCAAATGAGCAGTTCTTC. Encoded protein: CASSDSGGASNEQFF.

This clone was detected a few times. This chain links TRBV6-5 with TRBJ2-1; D possibly corresponds to TRBD1 (5 bases). The CDR3 extends over 15 amino acids. CDR1 MNHEY and CDR2 SVGAGI come from the germline V gene. Trimming removed 0 bases from V and 6 bases from J, with 12 bases in between. For the CDR3, the DNA is TGTGCCAGCAGTTACTCCAGGACATCCATCAATGAGCAGTTCTTC. Protein sequence: CASSYSRTSINEQFF.

The chain recombines TRBV19 with TRBJ2-5; TRBD2 agrees at 9 bases. Trimming at V came to 1 base and at J to 4 bases, leaving 4 bases not matched to a gene. The CDR3 totals 15 residues. The germline gives CDR1 LNHDA, CDR2 SQIVND (reference sequence). The chain's CDR3 is CASSIGTSEGETQYF. The CDR3, as DNA: TGTGCCAGTAGTATAGGGACTAGCGAGGGAGAGACCCAGTACTTC.

This clone was counted a single time. The chain combines TRBV11-3 with TRBJ2-3; 8 bases agree with TRBD2. The length of the CDR3 is 14 residues. Germline V lookup: CDR1 SGHNT, CDR2 YENEEA. Unmatched junction bases numbered 6, after V lost 8 bases and J lost 2 bases. CDR3 region: CASREGSFTDTQYF. The CDR3 DNA reads TGTGCCAGCCGGGAGGGGTCCTTCACAGATACGCAGTATTTT. The full variable domain, its missing parts supplied by reference TRBV11-3 and TRBJ2-3, is EAGVVQSPRYKIIEKKQPVAFWCNPISGHNTLYWYLQNLGQGPELLIRYENEEAVDDSQLPKDRFSAERLKGVDSTLKIQPAELGDSAVYLCASREGSFTDTQYFGPGTRLTVL.

The J gene is TRBJ1-2, the V gene TRBV28; 9 nucleotides match TRBD1. V gave up 6 bases and J gave up 5 bases; unmatched junction bases: 7. The germline CDR1 and CDR2 sequences are MDHEN and SYDVKM. This CDR3 spans 14 amino acids. The CDR3 spells CASREAGTGYGYTF. The CDR3 region has the DNA TGTGCCAGCAGGGAAGCCGGGACAGGGTATGGCTACACCTTC.

This chain links TRBV7-9 with TRBJ1-1; 7 bases agree with TRBD1. The CDR3 consists of 15 residues. The J segment lost 0 bases and the V segment lost 5 bases, leaving 6 bases of the junction unmatched. Germline CDR1 reads SEHNR; CDR2 reads FQNEAQ (reference sequence). This chain's CDR3 is CASSEGQVMNTEAFF. In nucleotides, the CDR3 is TGTGCCAGCAGCGAAGGACAGGTCATGAACACTGAAGCTTTCTTT. The complete variable domain, with remaining parts taken from reference TRBV7-9 and TRBJ1-1, reads DTGVSQNPRHKITKRGQNVTFRCDPISEHNRLYWYRQTLGQGPEFLTYFQNEAQLEKSRLLSDRFSAERPKGSFSTLEIQRTEQGDSAMYLCASSEGQVMNTEAFFGQGTRLTVV.

The chain has TRBV9 and TRBJ2-5; perhaps TRBD2 as D (6 bases). This CDR3 comprises 14 residues. Germline V lookup: CDR1 SGDLS, CDR2 YYNGEE. V shed 2 bases and J shed 5 bases, with 13 bases lying between them. The CDR3 is CASSVQGGGETQYF. The CDR3 DNA reads as TGTGCCAGCAGCGTCCAGGGCGGAGGGGAGACCCAGTACTTC. Supplemented by reference TRBV9 and TRBJ2-5, the full variable domain reads DSGVTQTPKHLITATGQRVTLRCSPRSGDLSVYWYQQSLDQGLQFLIQYYNGEERAKGNILERFSAQQFPDLHSELNLSSLELGDSALYFCASSVQGGGETQYFGPGTRLLVL.

The chain is built from TRBV11-2 and TRBJ1-2, with 8 bases aligning to TRBD1. The CDR3 spans 14 residues. The germline gives CDR1 SGHAT, CDR2 FQNNGV. The V and J ends lost 6 bases and 3 bases, in that order; junction bases with no gene match: 6. Here the CDR3 reads CASRATGGDYGYTF. The CDR3 bases are TGTGCCAGCAGGGCAACAGGGGGGGACTATGGCTACACCTTC.

V and J are TRBV3-1 (or the pseudogene TRBV3-2) and TRBJ2-5; unclear D gene. The V and J ends lost 1 base and 2 bases respectively, with 8 bases between them. CDR1 and CDR2 (germline): LGHDT, YNNKEL (reference sequence). The CDR3 is 14 residues long. Here the CDR3 reads CASSQVQRQETQYF. CDR3 DNA sequence: TGTGCCAGCAGCCAAGTCCAGAGGCAAGAGACCCAGTACTTC.

In its sample, this clone was seen once. The rearrangement joins TRBV28 to TRBJ1-6; possible D gene TRBD1, 5 bases. The germline gives CDR1 MDHEN, CDR2 SYDVKM. The CDR3 is 16 amino acids. Between the trimmed V and J ends, which lost 5 bases and 14 bases, there was a span of 25 bases. CDR3 sequence reads: CASSTPTAWGLQTLHF. DNA of the CDR3: TGTGCCAGCAGTACCCCCACGGCGTGGGGCCTTCAAACCCTCCACTTT.

The chain joins TRBV13 to TRBJ1-5, with D hard to call. The V end was cut by 3 bases, the J end by 4 bases, with 4 bases between. The CDR3 length is 12 residues. Germline-derived CDR1 and CDR2 are PRHDT and FYEKMQ (reference sequence). Here the CDR3 reads CASSFRNQPQHF. Written as DNA, the CDR3 is TGTGCCAGCAGCTTCCGGAATCAGCCCCAGCATTTT.

J is TRBJ1-1 and V is TRBV6-5; D perhaps matches TRBD1 (6 bases). The CDR3 is 13 residues long. The germline gives CDR1 MNHEY, CDR2 SVGAGI. The V end was cut by 0 bases, the J end by 7 bases, with 9 bases between. The CDR3 nucleotides are TGTGCCAGCAGTTACTCGAGGGGGATTGAAGCTTTCTTT. Translation: CASSYSRGIEAFF.